This T cell receptor beta chain was sequenced for a study of T cell repertoires in cytomegalovirus infection. As for this clonotype: Its antigen is still unknown.

Trimming shortened V by 8 bases and J by 2 bases, and 13 bases separated the two germline ends. The CDR3 covers 13 residues. TCRdb called the reads again in MiXCR, with one record for every CDR3 protein. The data contain approximately 76,000 distinct CDR3 sequences, more than 20% of them singletons. This specimen consisted of CD8+ T cells from cultured PBMCs, obtained from culture after CMV antigen stimulation. The chain carries TRBV5-3 and TRBJ1-2; maybe TRBD1 (5 bases). TRBV5-3 is recorded as an ORF, its role being uncertain. The receptor's source is a human donor in good health (CMV status not recorded). Some clones in this sample may be carry-over from other donors' samples. CDR3 residues: CASRSGRNYGYTF. CDR3 nucleotide sequence: TGTGCCAGCAGATCGGGACGGAACTATGGCTACACCTTC.